A selection of T cell receptor beta chains follows, all from one sample in a study of blood T cells in healthy people across ages. Each CDR3 protein gets one entry after TCRdb re-called the 5' RACE reads with MiXCR. This table has over 500,000 distinct CDR3 sequences, approximately 52% appearing once. The sequencing input was blood. These receptors all stem from a woman over 75 in good health. Each CDR3 is given with its conserved first and last residue. The order of the fields is V gene, D gene, clone size, J gene, CDR3 protein, CDR3 DNA. A D gene is named only where the DNA matches it firmly. Expanded clones are given a class, and other clones once, few, many or no size at all.

V: TRBV28
D: TRBD2
size: many
J: TRBJ2-1
CDR3: CAGARAGVKNEQFF
DNA: TGTGCCGGAGCAAGGGCGGGAGTGAAGAATGAGCAGTTCTTC

V: TRBV5-1
D: TRBD1
size: many
J: TRBJ2-7
CDR3: CASSGRTGNYEQYF
DNA: TGCGCCAGCTCCGGCAGGACAGGGAACTACGAGCAGTACTTC

V: TRBV7-2
D: TRBD1
size: NA
J: TRBJ2-5
CDR3: CASSLGPGQGLRQETQYF
DNA: TGTGCCAGCAGCTTAGGTCCGGGACAGGGTTTGCGTCAAGAGACCCAGTACTTC

V: TRBV19
D: NA
size: NA
J: TRBJ1-4
CDR3: CASSRERRARGSNEKLFF
DNA: TGTGCCAGTAGTAGAGAACGACGGGCCCGAGGGTCTAATGAAAAACTGTTTTTT

V: TRBV12-3/TRBV12-4
D: NA
size: NA
J: TRBJ2-7
CDR3: CASGSGGGSYNEQYF
DNA: TGTGCCAGCGGTTCAGGGGGAGGCTCCTACAATGAGCAGTACTTC

V: TRBV7-8
D: NA
size: NA
J: TRBJ2-7
CDR3: CASSFRQTSYEQYF
DNA: TGTGCCAGCAGCTTTAGACAGACATCCTACGAGCAGTACTTC

V: TRBV5-1
D: NA
size: NA
J: TRBJ2-7
CDR3: CASSLGDDEQYF
DNA: TGCGCCAGCAGCTTAGGGGACGACGAGCAGTACTTC

V: TRBV7-2
D: NA
size: few
J: TRBJ2-1
CDR3: CASSLTWGDNEQFF
DNA: TGTGCCAGCAGCTTAACGTGGGGAGACAATGAGCAGTTCTTC

V: TRBV14
D: TRBD2
size: NA
J: TRBJ2-3
CDR3: CASSQGAGGDTQYF
DNA: TGTGCCAGCAGCCAAGGGGCGGGGGGAGATACGCAGTATTTT

V: TRBV5-4
D: TRBD1
size: NA
J: TRBJ2-7
CDR3: CASSLPGQFNEQYF
DNA: TGTGCCAGCAGCTTGCCGGGACAGTTCAACGAGCAGTACTTC

V: TRBV29-1
D: NA
size: NA
J: TRBJ2-5
CDR3: CSVEDLIRRSETQYF
DNA: TGCAGCGTTGAAGATTTGATTCGTCGGAGTGAGACCCAGTACTTC

V: TRBV28
D: TRBD1
size: many
J: TRBJ2-7
CDR3: CASSLSGTGSPYEQYF
DNA: TGTGCCAGCAGTTTATCCGGGACAGGGAGCCCCTACGAGCAGTACTTC

V: TRBV7-9
D: TRBD1
size: few
J: TRBJ1-5
CDR3: CASSLGTDSNQPQHF
DNA: TGTGCCAGCAGCTTGGGGACAGATAGCAATCAGCCCCAGCATTTT

V: TRBV30
D: TRBD2
size: few
J: TRBJ2-3
CDR3: CAWSTETSAITDTQYF
DNA: TGTGCCTGGAGTACCGAGACTAGCGCCATCACAGATACGCAGTATTTT

V: TRBV30
D: NA
size: many
J: TRBJ2-7
CDR3: CAWSAPTPLREQYF
DNA: TGTGCCTGGAGTGCACCCACGCCACTACGCGAGCAGTACTTC

V: TRBV7-2
D: NA
size: NA
J: TRBJ1-2
CDR3: CAGTPGVPYGYTF
DNA: TGTGCCGGCACTCCGGGGGTCCCTTATGGCTACACCTTC

V: TRBV6-5
D: TRBD1
size: many
J: TRBJ2-1
CDR3: CASSLGTGVNEQFF
DNA: TGTGCCAGCAGCCTCGGGACAGGGGTCAATGAGCAGTTCTTC

V: TRBV6-5
D: TRBD1
size: many
J: TRBJ2-2
CDR3: CASSYSSGQVKTGELFF
DNA: TGTGCCAGCAGTTACTCGTCAGGACAGGTCAAGACCGGGGAGCTGTTTTTT

V: TRBV4-3
D: NA
size: NA
J: TRBJ1-6
CDR3: CASSQGGGNNSPLHF
DNA: TGCGCCAGCAGCCAAGGGGGAGGGAATAATTCACCCCTCCACTTT

V: TRBV15
D: TRBD2
size: few
J: TRBJ2-7
CDR3: CATSREASGFPSSYNEQYF
DNA: TGTGCCACCAGCAGAGAGGCTAGCGGGTTTCCGAGCTCCTACAATGAGCAGTACTTC

V: TRBV4-1
D: NA
size: NA
J: TRBJ2-5
CDR3: CASSQELRGAETQYF
DNA: TGCGCCAGCAGCCAAGAACTCAGGGGTGCGGAGACCCAGTACTTC

V: TRBV20-1
D: NA
size: NA
J: TRBJ2-1
CDR3: CSATPADLYNEQFF
DNA: TGCAGTGCAACTCCAGCGGACCTCTACAATGAGCAGTTCTTC

V: TRBV20-1
D: TRBD1
size: many
J: TRBJ2-1
CDR3: CSARDREFWFF
DNA: TGCAGTGCTCGGGACAGGGAATTTTGGTTCTTC

V: TRBV7-6
D: NA
size: NA
J: TRBJ1-2
CDR3: CASSLSWGSGYTF
DNA: TGTGCCAGCAGCCTTAGTTGGGGCTCTGGCTACACCTTC

V: TRBV5-1
D: NA
size: NA
J: TRBJ2-5
CDR3: CASSSNPGTQETQYF
DNA: TGCGCCAGCAGCAGTAACCCCGGGACCCAAGAGACCCAGTACTTC

V: TRBV29-1
D: TRBD1
size: NA
J: TRBJ2-4
CDR3: CGAREVSGTGKNIRYF
DNA: TGCGGCGCTCGTGAGGTTTCCGGGACAGGGAAAAACATTCGGTACTTC

V: TRBV2
D: NA
size: NA
J: TRBJ2-3
CDR3: CASRQREYDRADTQYF
DNA: TGTGCCAGCAGACAACGGGAGTACGATAGAGCAGATACGCAGTATTTT